Shown below are 16 T cell receptor beta chains from a single sample sequenced in a study of blood T cell repertoires in COVID-19. The repertoire was sequenced with immunoSEQ multiplex PCR; TCRdb's copy has only in-frame clones and lacks some. This table has more than 30,000 clones, 88% appearing once. Source material: peripheral blood. These receptor sequences come from a woman of 80 years or more with active or convalescent COVID-19.

The chain uses TRBV2 and TRBJ1-3, with D unresolved. CDR1 and CDR2 (germline): SNHLY, FYNNEI. The CDR3 length is 13 residues. The V and J ends lost 4 bases and 0 bases respectively, with 4 bases between them. Here the CDR3 reads CASSVSSGNTIYF. CDR3 bases: TGTGCCAGCAGTGTCAGCTCTGGAAACACCATATATTTT.

The J gene is TRBJ2-1, the V gene TRBV7-9, with 9 bases identical to TRBD1. The length of the CDR3 is 14 residues. The germline gives CDR1 SEHNR, CDR2 FQNEAQ (reference sequence). With V trimmed by 8 bases and J by 2 bases, 4 bases remained unmatched. Here the CDR3 reads CASGQGKTYNEQFF. As DNA, the CDR3 is TGTGCCAGCGGACAGGGGAAAACCTACAATGAGCAGTTCTTC.

The chain carries TRBV3-1 (or the pseudogene TRBV3-2) and TRBJ2-3; D call uncertain. CDR3 length: 12 amino acids. V was shortened by 4 bases and J by 4 bases, with 6 bases between the two germline ends. Germline V CDR1 and CDR2: LGHDT, YNNKEL (reference sequence). The CDR3 nucleotides read TGTGCCAGCAGCCCATCCCCAGATACGCAGTATTTT. Translating gives CASSPSPDTQYF.

This clone came up once. V gene TRBV28 combines with J gene TRBJ1-4, with 10 bases that match TRBD1. CDR1 and CDR2 from the germline V gene are MDHEN and SYDVKM. The trim removed 8 bases at V and 7 bases at J, leaving 10 bases unmatched. The CDR3 sequence is 15 residues long. The CDR3 is CASAPPRTGGEKLFF. The CDR3 nucleotides are TGTGCCAGCGCACCCCCCCGGACAGGGGGTGAAAAACTGTTTTTT.

The chain has TRBV9 and TRBJ2-5, with TRBD2 matching 7 bases. Germline trimming cut 0 bases from V and 1 base from J; bases unmatched to any gene: 0. This CDR3 comprises 14 residues. Germline loops: CDR1 SGDLS, CDR2 YYNGEE. The CDR3 sequence is CASSVGGGQETQYF. Written as DNA, the CDR3 is TGTGCCAGCAGCGTAGGGGGGGGCCAAGAGACCCAGTACTTC.

The table lists this clone with a count of one. The rearrangement uses TRBV15 and TRBJ2-5; tentatively, D is TRBD2 (7 bases). The germline CDR1 and CDR2 sequences are LNHNV and YYDKDF (reference sequence). CDR3 size: 15 residues. The V gene lost 9 bases and the J gene lost 4 bases, with 21 bases spanning the gap. The DNA for the CDR3 is TGTGCCACTACTAGCCTGGGGGGGGGCCCAGAGACCCAGTACTTC. Translation: CATTSLGGGPETQYF.

The chain has TRBV9 and TRBJ2-1; TRBD2 aligns across 11 bases. Germline lookup yields CDR1 SGDLS and CDR2 YYNGEE. V gave up 3 bases and J gave up 4 bases; unmatched junction bases: 3. There are 15 residues in the CDR3. CDR3 residues: CASSELAGEYNEQFF. In DNA form, the CDR3 reads TGTGCCAGCAGCGAACTAGCGGGGGAGTACAATGAGCAGTTCTTC.

V gene TRBV2 combines with J gene TRBJ1-1; D gene uncertain. Trimming left V 5 bases short and J 4 bases short, with 5 bases between. This CDR3 spans 11 amino acids. Germline assignment: CDR1 SNHLY and CDR2 FYNNEI. The CDR3: CASSSFTEAFF. The CDR3 DNA follows: TGTGCCAGCAGTTCCTTCACTGAAGCTTTCTTT. Variable domain in full (rest from reference TRBV2 and TRBJ1-1): EPEVTQTPSHQVTQMGQEVILRCVPISNHLYFYWYRQILGQKVEFLVSFYNNEISEKSEIFDDQFSVERPDGSNFTLKIRSTKLEDSAMYFCASSSFTEAFFGQGTRLTVV.

V is TRBV6-1 and J is TRBJ2-3, with 7 bases matching TRBD2. Germline V gives CDR1 MNHNS, CDR2 SASEGT. V trimming: 3 bases; J trimming: 3 bases; junction bases outside the gene matches: 9. CDR3 length: 16 residues. CDR3 nucleotides: TGTGCCAGCAGTGACCGGATAGGACTAGTGACAGATACGCAGTATTTT. It encodes CASSDRIGLVTDTQYF.

The chain couples TRBV10-1 to TRBJ1-2; 7 positions match TRBD1. This CDR3 has 16 residues. Losses at the gene ends were 4 bases for V and 0 bases for J; bases not matched to a gene: 8. Germline V lookup: CDR1 WNHNN, CDR2 SYGVQD (reference sequence). The CDR3 is CASSGDPGQPNYGYTF. The CDR3 coding sequence is TGCGCCAGCAGTGGGGATCCGGGACAGCCTAACTATGGCTACACCTTC.

This rearrangement joins TRBV29-1 to TRBJ2-5, with 8 nucleotides matching TRBD2. The CDR3 is made up of 12 amino acids. The germline gives CDR1 SQVTM, CDR2 ANQGSEA. V trimming: 4 bases; J trimming: 3 bases; junction bases outside the gene matches: 1. CDR3 protein: CSVGGGKETQYF. In DNA, the CDR3 is TGCAGCGTTGGCGGGGGGAAAGAGACCCAGTACTTC.

The V gene is TRBV6-5, the J gene TRBJ1-5; TRBD1 aligns across 12 bases. The V gene's germline CDR1 is MNHEY and CDR2 SVGAGI. The V and J ends lost 6 bases and 3 bases, in that order; junction bases with no gene match: 0. The CDR3 has 14 residues. The CDR3 is CASRGQGANQPQHF. CDR3 sequence (DNA): TGTGCCAGCAGGGGACAGGGGGCCAATCAGCCCCAGCATTTT.

This clone was seen a single time. This chain uses TRBV5-6 with TRBJ1-5, with D perhaps matching TRBD1 (5 bases). Trimming stripped 1 base from V and 6 bases from J, with 17 bases between. CDR3 length equals 16 residues. Germline-derived CDR1 and CDR2 are SGHDT and YYEEEE. CDR3 nucleotide sequence: TGTGCCAGCAGCTTGCAGGTGGGGCGTATGGGTCAGCCCCAGCATTTT. It codes for CASSLQVGRMGQPQHF.

This sequence joins TRBV19 and TRBJ1-1; D is possibly TRBD1 (5 bases). The V gene's germline CDR1 is LNHDA and CDR2 SQIVND (reference sequence). The CDR3 runs 17 residues. Trimming removed 1 base at V and 0 bases at J, with 15 bases between. The CDR3 loop reads CASSIGSGAFMNTEAFF. The CDR3 region has the DNA TGTGCCAGTAGTATAGGGAGCGGGGCGTTTATGAACACTGAAGCTTTCTTT.

V is TRBV7-9 and J is TRBJ1-1; 8 nucleotides agree with TRBD1. CDR3 length: 15 amino acids. Germline-derived CDR1 and CDR2 are SEHNR and FQNEAQ (reference sequence). The trim removed 1 base at V and 5 bases at J, leaving 6 bases unmatched. As DNA, the CDR3 is TGTGCCAGCAGCTTAGACAGGGGGGCGGGTACTGAAGCTTTCTTT. Its translation: CASSLDRGAGTEAFF.

The chain recombines TRBV28 with TRBJ1-6; 7 bases agree with TRBD1. V was clipped by 5 bases and J by 9 bases; unmatched bases: 10. Per the germline V gene, CDR1 is MDHEN and CDR2 is SYDVKM. The CDR3 covers 15 residues. As DNA, the CDR3 is TGTGCCAGCAGTCCTAGGGACAGCTTGCTTTCACCCCTCCACTTT. It codes for CASSPRDSLLSPLHF.